This T cell receptor (beta chain) was identified during a study of regulatory T cells in long-lasting Graves disease. Time point in this sample: persistent/refractory GD, antithyroid drugs over 5 years with positive TRAb. RNA extracted from PBMCs served as the sequencing template. Libraries of TCR beta came from iRepertoire HTBI primers plus Arm-PCR of CDR3 regions. Using its own MiXCR run on the multiplex PCR reads, TCRdb lists one record per CDR3 protein. The profile shows approximately 440,000 distinct CDR3 sequences, about 20% of them singletons. Germline CDR1 SGHTA, CDR2 FQGNSA. Trimming pared 2 bases from V and 0 bases from J, leaving 11 bases between. The CDR3 is made up of 17 amino acids.

Source: peripheral blood mononuclear cells (PBMCs), taken when the disease was refractory, from a patient treated with antithyroid drugs. This receptor was obtained from a female donor with Graves disease. The J gene is TRBJ1-6, the V gene TRBV7-2; D may be TRBD1 (6 bases). The CDR3 DNA sequence: TGTGCCAGCAGCTTATATAGGGGGAGCTCCTATAATTCACCCCTCCACTTT. Translation gives CASSLYRGSSYNSPLHF. Together with reference TRBV7-2 and TRBJ1-6, the CDR3 gives the full variable domain: GAGVSQSPSNKVTEKGKDVELRCDPISGHTALYWYRQSLGQGLEFLIYFQGNSAPDKSGLPSDRFSAERTGGSVSTLTIQRTQQEDSAVYLCASSLYRGSSYNSPLHFGNGTRLTVT.